Here is one T cell receptor (beta chain) with its context. As yet, its antigen is unknown. The assay was immunoSEQ multiplex PCR, and TCRdb's table has in-frame clones only and misses some. This sample has over 100,000 clones, with 90% to 95% found just once. This entry belongs to a study of T cell repertoires and HLA-DP antigens. The wider study: One alloantigen had ten groove amino acid differences from self, the other one. DNA input averaged about 220 ng in sorted CD137+CD4+ and approximately 1,200 ng in pre-culture CD4+. Findings of the study overall: Pre-culture clonality, roughly 0.04, was far below sorted CD137+ clonality of about 0.4.

V lost 4 bases and J lost 0, with 14 bases in between. The CDR3 has 16 amino acids. Looked up from germline, CDR1 is SEHNR and CDR2 is FQNEAQ (reference sequence). This TCR derives from a woman between 18 and 29 years old in good health and CMV-seronegative. This chain links TRBV7-9 with TRBJ2-3, with D perhaps TRBD1 (5 bases). Sequencing was done on a sample of CD4+ T cells from PBMCs. CDR3 sequence: CASSSWYRRSTDTQYF. The CDR3 bases are TGTGCCAGCAGCTCGTGGTACAGGCGAAGCACAGATACGCAGTATTTT.